Below, 10 T cell receptor beta chains from the same sample are listed, as sequenced in a study of cytomegalovirus exposure and HLA in healthy donors. Primers: 60 Vbeta forward and 13 Jbeta reverse. The method was immunoSEQ multiplex PCR; TCRdb's version includes in-frame clones alone and lacks a portion of them. There are 150,000 to 200,000 clones in the sample; roughly 74% occur only once, and less than 9.5% lies in the top ten. The specimen sequenced was PBMCs. Source of these receptors: a woman aged 40 to 49 in good health and CMV-seropositive.

The chain is built from TRBV7-9 and TRBJ1-1; the match to TRBD1 covers 9 bases. V lost 8 bases, J lost 3 bases, and 7 bases stayed unmatched. The CDR3 extends over 14 amino acids. Germline-derived CDR1 and CDR2 are SEHNR and FQNEAQ (reference sequence). The DNA for the CDR3 is TGTGCCAGCGGGACAGGGAACCTATACACTGAAGCTTTCTTT. Protein: CASGTGNLYTEAFF.

V is TRBV7-9 and J is TRBJ2-4; perhaps TRBD1 as D (5 bases). CDR3 size: 14 residues. The V end lost 1 base, the J end lost 8 bases, and 12 bases lay between the germline ends. From germline, CDR1 is SEHNR and CDR2 FQNEAQ (reference sequence). The CDR3 loop is CASSLVQGLDIQYF. In nucleotides, the CDR3 is TGTGCCAGCAGCTTAGTCCAGGGATTGGACATTCAGTACTTC. Based on the CDR3 plus reference TRBV7-9 and TRBJ2-4, the full variable domain is DTGVSQNPRHKITKRGQNVTFRCDPISEHNRLYWYRQTLGQGPEFLTYFQNEAQLEKSRLLSDRFSAERPKGSFSTLEIQRTEQGDSAMYLCASSLVQGLDIQYFGAGTRLSVL.

The V and J genes are TRBV19 and TRBJ1-2; 9 positions agree with TRBD1. This CDR3 region has 13 residues. Germline lookup yields CDR1 LNHDA and CDR2 SQIVND (reference sequence). Trimming at V came to 4 bases and at J to 7 bases, leaving 4 bases not matched to a gene. CDR3 protein: CASSRGQGRGYTF. The CDR3, as DNA: TGTGCCAGTAGTAGGGGACAGGGTCGTGGCTACACCTTC.

On this clone: Distinct nucleotide sequences in the sample also encode this CDR3. Here the CDR3 reads CASSPTRNTEAFF. The CDR3 nucleotides are TGTGCCAGCAGTCCCACCAGGAACACTGAAGCTTTCTTT. The rearrangement uses TRBV28 and TRBJ1-1; the D is unclear. There are 13 residues in the CDR3. Germline CDR1 and CDR2: MDHEN and SYDVKM. Trimming cost V 5 bases and J 1 base, with 8 bases left between them. The whole variable domain, remainder taken from reference TRBV28 and TRBJ1-1, is DVKVTQSSRYLVKRTGEKVFLECVQDMDHENMFWYRQDPGLGLRLIYFSYDVKMKEKGDIPEGYSVSREKKERFSLILESASTNQTSMYLCASSPTRNTEAFFGQGTRLTVV.

This clone was seen a few times. The gene calls are TRBV4-3 and TRBJ1-1; unclear D gene. With 1 base removed from V and 1 base from J, the gap between germline ends came to 4 bases. This CDR3 spans 13 amino acids. The V gene's germline CDR1 is LGHNA and CDR2 YSLEER. CDR3 coding DNA: TGCGCCAGCAGCCAAGGGCCGAACACTGAAGCTTTCTTT. It specifies CASSQGPNTEAFF.

V usage is TRBV19 and J usage is TRBJ2-1, with 15 bases aligning to TRBD2. V was clipped by 7 bases and J by 7 bases; unmatched bases: 14. The germline V gene encodes CDR1 LNHDA and CDR2 SQIVND (reference sequence). The CDR3 sequence is 18 residues long. This CDR3 reads CASKRNHWTSGRANEQFF. Here the CDR3 DNA reads TGTGCCAGTAAACGGAATCACTGGACTAGCGGGAGGGCTAATGAGCAGTTCTTC.

The J gene is TRBJ2-3, the V gene TRBV9; 7 nucleotides align to TRBD2. V dropped 0 bases and J dropped 4; count of bases not matched to a gene: 5. CDR3 length: 15 residues. Germline-derived CDR1 and CDR2 are SGDLS and YYNGEE. Here the CDR3 reads CASSVARGSSDTQYF. In DNA, the CDR3 is TGTGCCAGCAGCGTAGCTCGCGGGAGCTCAGATACGCAGTATTTT.

Of note for this clone: The germline gene is not matched at one end of the junction; a read error may be the cause. The chain links TRBV2 to TRBJ1-6; tentatively, D is TRBD1 (6 bases). The germline CDR1 and CDR2 sequences are SNHLY and FYNNEI. This CDR3 spans 11 amino acids. This CDR3 reads CASSVRDMERF. The CDR3 DNA is TGTGCCAGCAGTGTCCGGGACATGGAACGCTTT. Filled out from reference TRBV2 and TRBJ1-6, the complete variable domain reads EPEVTQTPSHQVTQMGQEVILRCVPISNHLYFYWYRQILGQKVEFLVSFYNNEISEKSEIFDDQFSVERPDGSNFTLKIRSTKLEDSAMYFCASSVRDMERFGNGTRLTVT.

The sample holds one count of this clone. V usage is TRBV29-1 and J usage is TRBJ2-1, with D possibly TRBD1 on 6 matching bases. The CDR3 has 12 amino acids. Germline CDR1 reads SQVTM; CDR2 reads ANQGSEA. The germline V and J ends were trimmed by 8 bases and 6 bases, with 14 bases remaining between them. The DNA of the CDR3 is TGCAGCAGGGGGTTCCCGCCCAATGAGCAGTTCTTC. Amino acids: CSRGFPPNEQFF.

This clone has more than one count but fewer than ten. The DNA is left out, because the CDR3 cannot be placed on it with certainty; the CDR3 is given as TCRdb lists it. The chain uses TRBV5-5 and TRBJ2-5; the table calls TRBD2, which could not be checked here. The germline gives CDR1 SGHKS, CDR2 YYEKEE (reference sequence). Counting both end residues, the CDR3 totals 13 amino acids. This chain's CDR3 is CASSVATGTFEYF.